The rows below give T cell receptor beta chains drawn from one sample of a study of shared clonotypes between healthy human individuals. Profiling relied on immunoSEQ multiplex PCR, and the TCRdb table lists in-frame clones only, not all of them. The sample holds about a million clones, around 76% seen once. Sequences were obtained from memory CD4+ T cells sorted from blood. These receptors all stem from a man aged 18 to 29 in good health. The CDR3 runs from the conserved cysteine through the conserved F or W. Fields, in order: V gene, clone size, D gene, J gene, CDR3 protein, CDR3 DNA. The D gene is left open where the match is weak. Clone size is shown for a subset of rows, as once, few, many or a class of expanded clone.

TRBV7-9	once	TRBD2	TRBJ2-3	CASSEGGRGGTDTQYF	TGTGCCAGCAGCGAGGGCGGGAGAGGGGGCACAGATACGCAGTATTTT
TRBV7-2	few	NA	TRBJ2-7	CASSDSYEQYF	TGTGCCAGCAGCGACTCCTACGAGCAGTACTTC
TRBV5-6	NA	NA	TRBJ1-6	CASSLAGGSPLHF	TGTGCCAGCAGCTTGGCCGGCGGTTCACCCCTCCACTTT
TRBV7-9	NA	TRBD1	TRBJ1-1	CASSSTISGGLATEAFF	TGTGCCAGCAGCTCTACCATTTCAGGGGGTCTGGCCACTGAAGCTTTCTTT
TRBV6-5	NA	TRBD1	TRBJ1-4	CASRDRDGEKLFF	TGTGCCAGCAGGGACAGGGATGGGGAAAAACTGTTTTTT
TRBV15	NA	NA	TRBJ1-4	CATSMWRGNEKLFF	TGTGCCACCAGCATGTGGAGGGGTAATGAAAAACTGTTTTTT
TRBV10-3	once	TRBD1	TRBJ2-2	CAIRPQTGFGELFF	TGTGCCATCCGCCCCCAGACAGGGTTCGGGGAGCTGTTTTTT
TRBV6-4	few	TRBD1	TRBJ1-6	CASSETTGGGSPLHF	TGTGCCAGCAGTGAGACGACAGGGGGTGGATCACCCCTCCACTTT
TRBV18	NA	TRBD1	TRBJ2-7	CASSPRDRDFYEQYF	TGTGCCAGCTCACCCCGGGACAGGGATTTCTACGAGCAGTACTTC
TRBV11-2	NA	NA	TRBJ1-3	CASSPNGASSGNTIYF	TGTGCCAGCAGCCCAAACGGGGCCAGCTCTGGAAACACCATATATTTT
TRBV28	NA	NA	TRBJ2-3	CASTSSTDTQYF	TGTGCCAGCACTAGTAGCACAGATACGCAGTATTTT
TRBV4-1	once	NA	TRBJ2-5	CASSQDGTAGGQYF	TGCGCCAGCAGCCAAGATGGGACTGCCGGCGGGCAGTACTTC
TRBV19	few	TRBD1	TRBJ2-7	CASSDRDSYSYEQYF	TGTGCCAGTAGCGACCGGGACAGCTACTCCTACGAGCAGTACTTC
TRBV5-1	few	NA	TRBJ1-1	CASSDFPVNTEAFF	TGCGCCAGCAGCGACTTCCCGGTGAACACTGAAGCTTTCTTT
TRBV7-2	NA	NA	TRBJ2-3	CASSLAAGSDTQYF	TGTGCCAGCAGCTTAGCGGCAGGGTCAGATACGCAGTATTTT
TRBV18	NA	NA	TRBJ2-1	CASSPPYRTADSYNEQFF	TGTGCCAGCTCACCACCGTACCGGACTGCAGACTCCTACAATGAGCAGTTCTTC
TRBV18	NA	NA	TRBJ2-3	CASSLGSDVADTQYF	TGTGCCAGCTCACTTGGTTCGGACGTCGCGGATACGCAGTATTTT
TRBV27	NA	TRBD2	TRBJ2-3	CASSLWASGGPDTQYF	TGTGCCAGCAGTTTATGGGCTAGCGGGGGGCCGGATACGCAGTATTTT
TRBV7-9	NA	NA	TRBJ2-3	CASSLLKTFSTDTQYF	TGTGCCAGCAGCTTATTAAAGACATTTAGCACAGATACGCAGTATTTT
TRBV5-1	NA	TRBD1	TRBJ2-7	CASSLGQGAVYEQYF	TGCGCCAGCAGCTTGGGACAGGGGGCTGTATACGAGCAGTACTTC
TRBV30	NA	TRBD2	TRBJ2-1	CASRTSGYNEQFF	TGTGCCTCCCGGACTAGCGGATACAATGAGCAGTTCTTC
TRBV9	NA	TRBD2	TRBJ2-3	CASSVGSRGADTQYF	TGTGCCAGCAGCGTAGGTTCGCGGGGGGCAGATACGCAGTATTTT
TRBV30	many	NA	TRBJ2-2	CAWSARTGELFF	TGTGCCTGGAGTGCGCGCACCGGGGAGCTGTTTTTT
TRBV5-1	NA	TRBD1	TRBJ2-3	CASSYRDRGADTQYF	TGCGCCAGCAGCTACCGGGACAGGGGAGCAGATACGCAGTATTTT
TRBV5-6	NA	NA	TRBJ1-6	CASSLGPGAPDKSPLHF	TGTGCCAGCAGCCTCGGTCCGGGGGCCCCAGATAAATCACCCCTCCACTTT
TRBV2	NA	NA	TRBJ2-5	CARDQSVVSETQYF	TGTGCCAGAGATCAGAGCGTGGTGAGCGAGACCCAGTACTTC
TRBV2	NA	TRBD1	TRBJ1-5	CASGTGNQPQHF	TGTGCCAGCGGGACAGGGAATCAGCCCCAGCATTTT
TRBV7-9	few	NA	TRBJ2-3	CASSFEGLTDTQYF	TGTGCCAGCAGCTTTGAGGGGCTGACAGATACGCAGTATTTT
TRBV6-5	NA	NA	TRBJ2-5	CASRGGARSAQYF	TGTGCCAGCAGAGGGGGGGCCCGTTCGGCCCAGTACTTC
TRBV4-3	NA	TRBD2	TRBJ2-2	CASSQVAGGNTGELFF	TGCGCCAGCAGCCAAGTAGCGGGAGGGAACACCGGGGAGCTGTTTTTT
TRBV18	few	TRBD2	TRBJ2-7	CASSPPATSGNDEQYF	TGTGCCAGCTCACCACCAGCTACTAGCGGGAACGACGAGCAGTACTTC
TRBV2	NA	NA	TRBJ2-6	CASMVGGANVLTF	TGTGCCAGCATGGTGGGAGGGGCCAACGTCCTGACTTTC
TRBV25-1	NA	NA	TRBJ2-5	CASSEEGRGSETQYF	TGTGCCAGCAGTGAAGAGGGAAGGGGGTCGGAGACCCAGTACTTC
TRBV5-1	NA	NA	TRBJ2-1	CASSWGAGTNNEQFF	TGCGCCAGCAGCTGGGGCGCCGGGACGAACAATGAGCAGTTCTTC
TRBV10-3	NA	NA	TRBJ1-2	CAISTGTVYGYTF	TGTGCCATCAGCACCGGGACCGTCTATGGCTACACCTTC
TRBV28	NA	TRBD2	TRBJ2-3	CASSSGGGGTDTQYF	TGTGCCAGCAGTTCCGGCGGGGGGGGCACAGATACGCAGTATTTT
TRBV25-1	NA	NA	TRBJ2-1	CASPTQLSEQFF	TGTGCCAGCCCTACACAACTTTCTGAGCAGTTCTTC